The source of this TCR beta chain is a study of regulatory T cells in long-lasting Graves disease. The time point was: persistent/refractory GD, antithyroid drugs over 5 years with positive TRAb. Extracted RNA from PBMCs served as the source of the TCR library. It was an endocrinology department in Xi'an, China, that provided the patients. About 8.8 milliliters of peripheral blood were drawn into EDTA tubes. CDR1 is MNHEY, CDR2 SVGEGT, per germline. The CDR3 runs 15 residues. Trimming left V 5 bases short and J 1 base short, with 14 bases between. Arm-PCR of CDR3 regions with iRepertoire HTBI primers generated TCR beta libraries. TCRdb re-called the multiplex PCR reads through MiXCR, storing one row per CDR3 protein. The table has approximately 690,000 distinct CDR3 sequences, approximately 31% seen once. Regarding the study as a whole: Persistent patients had a count of shared public clonotypes (approximately 3,000) that exceeded that of new patients (approximately 1,000). Among samples with persistent disease, TRBV28, TRBJ1-2 and TRBJ2-5 were favored.

Turning to this clonotype: Its antigen is unknown.

The rearrangement joins TRBV6-2 or TRBV6-3 to TRBJ2-5; D tentatively fits TRBD1 or TRBD2 (7 bases each). The material sequenced was peripheral blood mononuclear cells (PBMCs), taken when the disease was refractory, from a patient treated with antithyroid drugs. This receptor was taken from a female donor with Graves disease. The CDR3 spells CASSPSGGVQETQYF. CDR3 bases: TGTGCCAGCAGTCCCTCAGGGGGGGTCCAAGAGACCCAGTACTTC.